Listed here is a single T cell receptor beta chain. The antigen is undetermined. The sample originates from a study of post-analysis software for immune sequencing data. The overall study: Included among the disease courses, which were recorded for the cohort, were relapsing-remitting, secondary progressive and progressive-relapsing multiple sclerosis.

Study-level points and caveats: Patients showed TRBV5-6, TRBV5-1 and TRBV20-1 among a few TRBV segments more frequent than in controls.

The authors incorporated unique molecular identifiers into the TCR beta cDNA libraries. A single record per CDR3 protein comes from TCRdb applying MiXCR to the PCR reads. The profile shows 800,000 to 950,000 distinct CDR3 sequences, roughly 58% of them singletons. CDR3 length: 19 amino acids. Germline CDR1 and CDR2: LNHNV and YYDKDF (reference sequence). Trimming cost V 0 bases and J 1 base; bases outside gene matches: 9. This rearrangement joins TRBV15 to TRBJ1-5; 10 bases map to TRBD1. Sequencing was done on a sample of blood. The sequence came from a girl between 10 and 17 years old with multiple sclerosis. The CDR3 loop reads CATSRDPGTGVLSNQPQHF. The CDR3 bases are TGTGCCACCAGCAGAGATCCCGGGACAGGGGTTCTAAGCAATCAGCCCCAGCATTTT.